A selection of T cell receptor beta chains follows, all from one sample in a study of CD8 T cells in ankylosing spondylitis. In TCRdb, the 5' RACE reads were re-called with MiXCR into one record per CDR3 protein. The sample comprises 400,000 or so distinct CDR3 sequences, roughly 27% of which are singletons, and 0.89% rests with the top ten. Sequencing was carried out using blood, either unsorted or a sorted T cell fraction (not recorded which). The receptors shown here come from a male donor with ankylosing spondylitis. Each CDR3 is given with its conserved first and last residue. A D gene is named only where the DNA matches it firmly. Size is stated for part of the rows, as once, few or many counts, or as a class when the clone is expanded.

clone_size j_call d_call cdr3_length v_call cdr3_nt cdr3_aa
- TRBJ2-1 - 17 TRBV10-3 TGTGCCATCAGTGAGTCGGGGGGGCTGAGCTCCTACAATGAGCAGTTCTTC CAISESGGLSSYNEQFF
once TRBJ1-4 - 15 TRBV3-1 TGTGCCAGCAGCTCCCCGGGACGACTAAATGAAAAACTGTTTTTT CASSSPGRLNEKLFF
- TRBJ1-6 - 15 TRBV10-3 TGTGCCATCAGTGAACCCATTTCGGATAATTCACCCCTCCACTTT CAISEPISDNSPLHF
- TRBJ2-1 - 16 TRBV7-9 TGTGCCAGCAGCCCCCTTGACGGGAGTTCCTACAATGAGCAGTTCTTC CASSPLDGSSYNEQFF
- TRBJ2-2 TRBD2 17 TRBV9 TGTGCCAGCAGCGCCGGGACTAGCGGGAGACACACCGGGGAGCTGTTTTTT CASSAGTSGRHTGELFF
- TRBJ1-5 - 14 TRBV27 TGTGCCAGCAGTCCTGACACCGGGCGGCAGCCCCAGCATTTT CASSPDTGRQPQHF
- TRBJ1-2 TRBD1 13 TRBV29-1 TGCAGCGTTGAGGGGACAGGGGTATTTAGCTACACCTTC CSVEGTGVFSYTF
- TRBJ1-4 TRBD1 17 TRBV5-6 TGTGCCAGCAGCAGGGACAGGGCTACTGCAACTAATGAAAAACTGTTTTTT CASSRDRATATNEKLFF
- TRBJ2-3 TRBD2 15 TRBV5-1 TGCGCCAGCAGGGACACGGGAGGGCCTCGGGATACGCAGTATTTT CASRDTGGPRDTQYF
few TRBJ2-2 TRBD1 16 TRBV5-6 TGTGCCAGCACGCGAGGACAGGGCCTGAGACGCGGGGAGCTGTTTTTT CASTRGQGLRRGELFF
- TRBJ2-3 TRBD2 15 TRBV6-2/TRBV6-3 TGTGCCAGCAGCTTGACTAGCGGAAGCCCAGATACGCAGTATTTT CASSLTSGSPDTQYF
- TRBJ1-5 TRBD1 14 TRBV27 TGTGCCAGCAGCCTGACAGGGCTCCGTCAGCCCCAGCATTTT CASSLTGLRQPQHF
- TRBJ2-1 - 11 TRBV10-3 TGTGCCATCAGCGAGAACAATGAGCAGTTCTTC CAISENNEQFF
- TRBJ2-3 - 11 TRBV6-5 TGTGCCAGCAGTTACGCGTATACGCAGTATTTT CASSYAYTQYF
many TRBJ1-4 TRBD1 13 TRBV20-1 TGCAGTGCTTGGGCAGGGGGTTATGAAAAACTGTTTTTT CSAWAGGYEKLFF
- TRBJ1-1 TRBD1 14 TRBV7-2 TGTGCCAGCATGACAGGGGGGGCCTGGACTGAAGCTTTCTTT CASMTGGAWTEAFF
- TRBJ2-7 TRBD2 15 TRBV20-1 TGCAGTGCACCTACCCAAGCGGGAGTAAAGAACGAGCAGTACTTC CSAPTQAGVKNEQYF
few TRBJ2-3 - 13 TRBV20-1 TGCAGTGCTAGTATGCCCGACACAGATACGCAGTATTTT CSASMPDTDTQYF
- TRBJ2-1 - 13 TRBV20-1 TGCAGTGCCACCGGACGGTTGTACAATGAGCAGTTCTTC CSATGRLYNEQFF
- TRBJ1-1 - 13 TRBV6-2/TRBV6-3 TGTGCCAGCAGTTACTATTCCGGGACGTCAGCTTTCTTT CASSYYSGTSAFF
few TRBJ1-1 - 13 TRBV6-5 TGTGCCAGCAGTTACGGGGGGGGGACTGAAGCTTTCTTT CASSYGGGTEAFF
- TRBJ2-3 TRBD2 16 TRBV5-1 TGCGCCAGCAGCTTGGTCGGTAGCGGGAGAACAGATACGCAGTATTTT CASSLVGSGRTDTQYF
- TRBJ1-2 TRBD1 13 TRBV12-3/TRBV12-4 TGTGCCAGCACCCTAGGACAGGGGGCGGGCTACACCTTC CASTLGQGAGYTF
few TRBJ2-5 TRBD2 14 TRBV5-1 TGCGCCAGCAGCTCGGGAGGTGTCCAAGAGACCCAGTACTTC CASSSGGVQETQYF
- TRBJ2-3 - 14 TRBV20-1 TGCAGTGCTATTGCCGGAACTAGCACAGATACGCAGTATTTT CSAIAGTSTDTQYF
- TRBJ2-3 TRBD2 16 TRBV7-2 TGTGCCAGCAGCTTATGGTCGGGAGGGTCCACAGATACGCAGTATTTT CASSLWSGGSTDTQYF
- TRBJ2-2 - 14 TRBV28 TGTGCCAGCAGTTTCCCTGGATCCACCGGGGAGCTGTTTTTT CASSFPGSTGELFF
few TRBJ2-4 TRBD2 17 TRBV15 TGTGCCACCAGCCCGGGACTAGCGGGGCTAGCCAAAAACATTCAGTACTTC CATSPGLAGLAKNIQYF
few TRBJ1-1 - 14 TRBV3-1 TGTGCCAGCAGCCCTGGGTTGGTGACCCCTGAAGCTTTCTTT CASSPGLVTPEAFF
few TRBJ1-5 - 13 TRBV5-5 TGTGCCAGCAGTAAGGATCGAAGTCAGCCCCAGCATTTT CASSKDRSQPQHF
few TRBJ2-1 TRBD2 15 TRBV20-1 TGCAGTGCTTGGGGACTAGCGGGAGAGGACAATGAGCAGTTCTTC CSAWGLAGEDNEQFF
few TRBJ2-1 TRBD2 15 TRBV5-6 TGTGCCAGCAGATATGGGACTAGCGGGTACAATGAGCAGTTCTTC CASRYGTSGYNEQFF
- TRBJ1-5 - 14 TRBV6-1 TGTGCCAGCACGGGGGCAGGGAACAATCAGCCCCAGCATTTT CASTGAGNNQPQHF
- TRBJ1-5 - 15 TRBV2 TGTGCCAGCACCGAAACCGGAGGACCCAATCAGCCCCAGCATTTT CASTETGGPNQPQHF
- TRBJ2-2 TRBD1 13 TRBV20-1 TGCAGTGCCCCCAGCAGGGGGCCCGGGGAGCTGTTTTTT CSAPSRGPGELFF
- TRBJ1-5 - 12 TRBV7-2 TGTGCCAGCAGCTTAGCGAATCAGCCCCAGCATTTT CASSLANQPQHF
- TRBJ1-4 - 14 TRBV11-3 TGTGCCAGCAGCTTACCAGGGACTAATGAAAAACTGTTTTTT CASSLPGTNEKLFF
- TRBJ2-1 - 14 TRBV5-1 TGCGCCAGCTCCTCTAACGGTGCCGACAATGAGCAGTTCTTC CASSSNGADNEQFF
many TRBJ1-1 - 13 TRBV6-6 TGTGCCAGCAGTCCAACCCGGGAGTCCGAAGCTTTCTTT CASSPTRESEAFF
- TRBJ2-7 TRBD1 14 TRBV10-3 TGTGCCATCAGGGGGGCAGGGGGAGAGTACGAGCAGTACTTC CAIRGAGGEYEQYF
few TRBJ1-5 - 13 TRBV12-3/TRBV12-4 TGTGCCAGCAGTTTACAGCGCAATCAGCCCCAGCATTTT CASSLQRNQPQHF
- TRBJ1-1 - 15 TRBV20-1 TGCAGTGCTAGAGGAACAGGGAGGGCGAACACTGAAGCTTTCTTT CSARGTGRANTEAFF
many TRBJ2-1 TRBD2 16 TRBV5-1 TGCGCCAGCAGTCCTCGGACTAGCGGGGGAGGGAATGAGCAGTTCTTC CASSPRTSGGGNEQFF
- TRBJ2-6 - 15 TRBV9 TGTGCCAGCAGCGTAGTAATTGCTGGGGCCAACGTCCTGACTTTC CASSVVIAGANVLTF
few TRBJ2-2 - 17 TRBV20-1 TGCAGTGCTAGACCCTTCGGTCGGGTCGCGAACACCGGGGAGCTGTTTTTT CSARPFGRVANTGELFF
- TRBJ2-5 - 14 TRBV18 TGTGCCAGCTCACCCGGAGGGGGGGAGAAGACCCAGTACTTC CASSPGGGEKTQYF
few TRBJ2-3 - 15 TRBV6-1 TGTGCCAGCAGTGATGTGGCGGGACCCACAGATACGCAGTATTTT CASSDVAGPTDTQYF
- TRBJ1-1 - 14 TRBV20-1 TGCAGTGCTATTAGGTGGCCGGAGAACACTGAAGCTTTCTTT CSAIRWPENTEAFF